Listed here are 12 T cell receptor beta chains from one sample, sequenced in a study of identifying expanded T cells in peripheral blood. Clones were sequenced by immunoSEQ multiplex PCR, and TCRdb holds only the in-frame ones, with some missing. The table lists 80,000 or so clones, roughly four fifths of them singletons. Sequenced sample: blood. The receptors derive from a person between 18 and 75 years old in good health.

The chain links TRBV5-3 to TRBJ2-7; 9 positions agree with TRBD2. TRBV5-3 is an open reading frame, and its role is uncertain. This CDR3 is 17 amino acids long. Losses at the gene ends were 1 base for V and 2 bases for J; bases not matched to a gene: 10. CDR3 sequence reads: CARSLTRAGGLTYEQYF. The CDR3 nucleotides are TGTGCCAGAAGCTTGACCAGAGCGGGAGGCCTAACCTACGAGCAGTACTTC.

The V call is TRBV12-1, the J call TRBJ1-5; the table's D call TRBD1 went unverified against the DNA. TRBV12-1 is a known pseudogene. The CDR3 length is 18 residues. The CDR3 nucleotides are TGTGCCAGCAGCTTTGCACTAACAGGAACTTTTAGCAATCAGCCCCAGCATTTT. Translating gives CASSFALTGTFSNQPQHF.

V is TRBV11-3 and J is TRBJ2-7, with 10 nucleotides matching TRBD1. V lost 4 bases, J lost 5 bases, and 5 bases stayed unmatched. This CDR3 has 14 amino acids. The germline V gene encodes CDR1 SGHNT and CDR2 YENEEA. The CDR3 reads CASSSGQGVDEQYF. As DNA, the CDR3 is TGTGCCAGCAGCTCCGGACAGGGGGTCGACGAGCAGTACTTC.

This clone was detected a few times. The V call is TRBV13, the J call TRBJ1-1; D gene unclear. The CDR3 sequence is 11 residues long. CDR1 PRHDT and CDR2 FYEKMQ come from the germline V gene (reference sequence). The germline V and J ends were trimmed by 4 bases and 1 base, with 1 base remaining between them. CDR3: CASSWNTEAFF. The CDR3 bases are TGTGCCAGCAGCTGGAACACTGAAGCTTTCTTT.

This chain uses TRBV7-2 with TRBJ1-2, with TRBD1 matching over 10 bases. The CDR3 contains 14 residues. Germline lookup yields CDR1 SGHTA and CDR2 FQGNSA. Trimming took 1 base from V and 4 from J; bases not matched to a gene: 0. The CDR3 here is CASSLGTGGYGYTF. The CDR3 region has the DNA TGTGCCAGCAGCTTAGGGACAGGGGGCTATGGCTACACCTTC.

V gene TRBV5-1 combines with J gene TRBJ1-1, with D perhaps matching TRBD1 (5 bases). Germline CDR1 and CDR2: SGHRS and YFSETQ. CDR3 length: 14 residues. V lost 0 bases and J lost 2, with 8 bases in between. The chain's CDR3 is CASSLEGINTEAFF. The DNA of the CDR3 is TGCGCCAGCAGCTTGGAGGGGATAAACACTGAAGCTTTCTTT.

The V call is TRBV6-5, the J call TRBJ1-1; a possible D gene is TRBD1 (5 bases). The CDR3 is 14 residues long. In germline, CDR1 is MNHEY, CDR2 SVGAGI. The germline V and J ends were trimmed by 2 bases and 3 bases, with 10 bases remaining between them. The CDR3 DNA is TGTGCCAGCAGTTACAGGGACGAACACACTGAAGCTTTCTTT. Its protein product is CASSYRDEHTEAFF.

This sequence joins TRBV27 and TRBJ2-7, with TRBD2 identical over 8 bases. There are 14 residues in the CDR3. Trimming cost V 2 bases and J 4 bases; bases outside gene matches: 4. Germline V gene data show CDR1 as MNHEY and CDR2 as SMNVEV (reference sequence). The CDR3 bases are TGTGCCAGCAGTTTAGGGGGACTAGATTACGAGCAGTACTTC. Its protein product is CASSLGGLDYEQYF.

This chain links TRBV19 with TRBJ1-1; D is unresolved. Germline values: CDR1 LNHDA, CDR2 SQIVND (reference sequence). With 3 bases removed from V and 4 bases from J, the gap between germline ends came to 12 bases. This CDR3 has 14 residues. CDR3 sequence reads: CASSIAGIGTEAFF. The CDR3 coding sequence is TGTGCCAGTAGTATCGCCGGGATTGGCACTGAAGCTTTCTTT.

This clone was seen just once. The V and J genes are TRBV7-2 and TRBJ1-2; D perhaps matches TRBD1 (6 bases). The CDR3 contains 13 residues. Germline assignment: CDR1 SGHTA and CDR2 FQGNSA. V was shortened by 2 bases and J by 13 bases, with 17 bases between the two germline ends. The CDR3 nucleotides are TGTGCCAGCAGCTTACCCGCTCTTGTAGGGGGCACCTTC. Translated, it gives CASSLPALVGGTF.

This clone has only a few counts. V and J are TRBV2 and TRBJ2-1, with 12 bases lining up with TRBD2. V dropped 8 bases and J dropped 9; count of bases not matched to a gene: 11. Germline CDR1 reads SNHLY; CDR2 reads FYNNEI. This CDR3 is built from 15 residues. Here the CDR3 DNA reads TGTGCCAGCTCCCTACTAGCGGGAGGAAACGGTGAGCAGTTCTTC. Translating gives CASSLLAGGNGEQFF.

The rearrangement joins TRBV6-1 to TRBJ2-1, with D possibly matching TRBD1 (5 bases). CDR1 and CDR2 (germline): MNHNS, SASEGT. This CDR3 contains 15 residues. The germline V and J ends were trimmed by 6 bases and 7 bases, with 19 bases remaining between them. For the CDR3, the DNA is TGTGCCAGCAGCCCTAGATCAGGGATTTCAAATGAGCAGTTCTTC. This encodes CASSPRSGISNEQFF.